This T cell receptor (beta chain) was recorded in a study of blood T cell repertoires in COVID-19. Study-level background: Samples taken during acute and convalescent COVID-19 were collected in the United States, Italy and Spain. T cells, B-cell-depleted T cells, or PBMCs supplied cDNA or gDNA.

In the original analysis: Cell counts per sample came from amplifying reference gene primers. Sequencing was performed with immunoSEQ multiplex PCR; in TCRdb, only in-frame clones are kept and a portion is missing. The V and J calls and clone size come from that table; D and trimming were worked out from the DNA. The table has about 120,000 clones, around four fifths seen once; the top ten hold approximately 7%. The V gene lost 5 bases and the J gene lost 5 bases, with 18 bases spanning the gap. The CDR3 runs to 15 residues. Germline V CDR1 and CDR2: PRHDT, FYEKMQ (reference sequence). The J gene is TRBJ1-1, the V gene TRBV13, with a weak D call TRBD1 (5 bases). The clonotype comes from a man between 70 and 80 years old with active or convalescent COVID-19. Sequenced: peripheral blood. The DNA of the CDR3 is TGTGCCAGCAGCCCCCCGGTGGGGGGAGGGACTGAAGCTTTCTTT. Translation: CASSPPVGGGTEAFF.